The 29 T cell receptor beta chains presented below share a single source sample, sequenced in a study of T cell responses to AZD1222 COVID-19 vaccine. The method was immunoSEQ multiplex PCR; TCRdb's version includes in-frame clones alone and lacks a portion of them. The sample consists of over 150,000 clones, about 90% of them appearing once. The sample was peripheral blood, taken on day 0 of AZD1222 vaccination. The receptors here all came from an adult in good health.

Written as DNA, the CDR3 is TGCGCCAGCAGCTTGATGTCCCCCAGTGCTAACTATGGCTACACCTTC. Its translation is CASSLMSPSANYGYTF. The genes are TRBV5-1 and TRBJ1-2, with D unresolved. The V gene lost 1 base and the J gene lost 0 bases, with 13 bases spanning the gap. From germline, CDR1 is SGHRS and CDR2 YFSETQ. The CDR3 is made up of 16 amino acids. The full variable domain, rest sourced from reference TRBV5-1 and TRBJ1-2, is KAGVTQTPRYLIKTRGQQVTLSCSPISGHRSVSWYQQTPGQGLQFLFEYFSETQRNKGNFPGRFSGRQFSNSRSEMNVSTLELGDSALYLCASSLMSPSANYGYTFGSGTRLTVV.

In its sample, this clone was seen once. The CDR3 sequence: CASGRGLAGSYEQYF. CDR3 nucleotide sequence: TGTGCCAGCGGGAGGGGACTAGCGGGGTCCTACGAGCAGTACTTC. V usage is TRBV2 and J usage is TRBJ2-7; 13 nucleotides agree with TRBD2. CDR1 is SNHLY and CDR2 is FYNNEI in the germline V gene. This CDR3 region has 15 residues. Trimming took 8 bases from V and 1 from J; bases not matched to a gene: 5.

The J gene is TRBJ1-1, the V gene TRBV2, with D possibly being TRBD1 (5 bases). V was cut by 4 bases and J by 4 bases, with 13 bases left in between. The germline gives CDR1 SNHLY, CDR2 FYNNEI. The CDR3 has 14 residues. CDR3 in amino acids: CASSVTGLGTEAFF. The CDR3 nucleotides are TGTGCCAGCAGTGTTACGGGACTAGGCACTGAAGCTTTCTTT. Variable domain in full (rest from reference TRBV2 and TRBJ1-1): EPEVTQTPSHQVTQMGQEVILRCVPISNHLYFYWYRQILGQKVEFLVSFYNNEISEKSEIFDDQFSVERPDGSNFTLKIRSTKLEDSAMYFCASSVTGLGTEAFFGQGTRLTVV.

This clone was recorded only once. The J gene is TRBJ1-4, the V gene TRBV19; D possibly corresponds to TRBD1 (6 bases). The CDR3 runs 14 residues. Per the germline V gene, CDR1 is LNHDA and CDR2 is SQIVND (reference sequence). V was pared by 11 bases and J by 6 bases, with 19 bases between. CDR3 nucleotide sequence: TGTGCCCTTGGCCCCAGGGCAGGGGATGAAAAACTGTTTTTT. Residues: CALGPRAGDEKLFF.

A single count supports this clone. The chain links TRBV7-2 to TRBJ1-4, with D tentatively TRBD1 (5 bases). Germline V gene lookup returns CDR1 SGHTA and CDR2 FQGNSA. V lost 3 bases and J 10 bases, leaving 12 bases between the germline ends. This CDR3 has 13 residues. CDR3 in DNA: TGTGCCAGCAGCTTGGGGGGGGTTCCAAAACTGTTTTTT. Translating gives CASSLGGVPKLFF.

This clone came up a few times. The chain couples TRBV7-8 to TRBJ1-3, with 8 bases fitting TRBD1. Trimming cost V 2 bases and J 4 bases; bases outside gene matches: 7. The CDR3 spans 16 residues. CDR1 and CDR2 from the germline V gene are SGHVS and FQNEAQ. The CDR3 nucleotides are TGTGCCAGCAGCTTAAAGAGACAGGGGAACGGAAACACCATATATTTT. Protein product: CASSLKRQGNGNTIYF.

The CDR3 loop is CASSQVLDRASNTEAFF. The CDR3 region has the DNA TGTGCCAGCAGCCAGGTCCTGGACAGGGCCTCTAACACTGAAGCTTTCTTT. The chain employs TRBV3-1 (or the pseudogene TRBV3-2) and TRBJ1-1; 8 nucleotides match TRBD1. The CDR3 contains 17 residues. Germline-derived CDR1 and CDR2 are LGHDT and YNNKEL (reference sequence). V shed 3 bases, J shed 2 bases, and the junction held 11 bases outside the gene matches.

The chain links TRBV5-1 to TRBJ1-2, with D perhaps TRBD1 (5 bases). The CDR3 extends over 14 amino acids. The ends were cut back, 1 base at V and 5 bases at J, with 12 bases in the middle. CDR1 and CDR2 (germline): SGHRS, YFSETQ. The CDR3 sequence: CASSLLQGDYGYTF. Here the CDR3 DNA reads TGCGCCAGCAGCTTGCTGCAGGGTGATTATGGCTACACCTTC. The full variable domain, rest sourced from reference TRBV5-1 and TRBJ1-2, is KAGVTQTPRYLIKTRGQQVTLSCSPISGHRSVSWYQQTPGQGLQFLFEYFSETQRNKGNFPGRFSGRQFSNSRSEMNVSTLELGDSALYLCASSLLQGDYGYTFGSGTRLTVV.

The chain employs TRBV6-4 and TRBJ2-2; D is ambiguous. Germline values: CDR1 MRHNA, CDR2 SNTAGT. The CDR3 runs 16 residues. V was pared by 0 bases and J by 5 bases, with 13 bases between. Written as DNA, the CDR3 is TGTGCCAGCAGTGACTCCCCGGGCCGTGGGACCGGGGAGCTGTTTTTT. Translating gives CASSDSPGRGTGELFF.

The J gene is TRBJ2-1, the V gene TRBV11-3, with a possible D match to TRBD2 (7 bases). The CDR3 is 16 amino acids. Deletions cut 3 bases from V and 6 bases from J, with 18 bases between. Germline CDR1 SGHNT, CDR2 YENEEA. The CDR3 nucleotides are TGTGCCAGCAGCTTGCGGGGGCCTGGAAGTCCCAATGAGCAGTTCTTC. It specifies CASSLRGPGSPNEQFF.

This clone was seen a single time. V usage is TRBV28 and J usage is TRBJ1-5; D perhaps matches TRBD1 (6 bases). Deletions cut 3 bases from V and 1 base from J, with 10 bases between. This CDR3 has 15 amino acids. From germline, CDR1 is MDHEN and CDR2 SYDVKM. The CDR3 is CASSFGGASNQPQHF. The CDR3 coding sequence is TGTGCCAGCAGTTTTGGGGGGGCGAGCAATCAGCCCCAGCATTTT. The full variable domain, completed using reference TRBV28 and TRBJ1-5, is DVKVTQSSRYLVKRTGEKVFLECVQDMDHENMFWYRQDPGLGLRLIYFSYDVKMKEKGDIPEGYSVSREKKERFSLILESASTNQTSMYLCASSFGGASNQPQHFGDGTRLSIL.

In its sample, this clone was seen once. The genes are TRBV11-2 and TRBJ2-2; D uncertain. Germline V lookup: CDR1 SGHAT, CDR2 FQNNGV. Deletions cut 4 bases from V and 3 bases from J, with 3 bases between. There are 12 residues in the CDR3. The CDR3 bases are TGTGCCAGCAGCTCTCACACCGGGGAGCTGTTTTTT. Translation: CASSSHTGELFF.

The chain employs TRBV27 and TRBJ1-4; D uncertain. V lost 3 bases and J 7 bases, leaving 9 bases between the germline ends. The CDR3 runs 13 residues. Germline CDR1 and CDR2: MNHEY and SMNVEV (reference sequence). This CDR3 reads CASSLMRGEKLFF. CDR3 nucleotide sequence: TGTGCCAGCAGTTTGATGCGTGGTGAAAAACTGTTTTTT.

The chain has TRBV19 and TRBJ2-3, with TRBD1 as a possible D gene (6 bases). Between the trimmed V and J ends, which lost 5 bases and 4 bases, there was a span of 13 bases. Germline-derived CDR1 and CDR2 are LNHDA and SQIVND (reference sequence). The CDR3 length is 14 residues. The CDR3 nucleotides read TGTGCCAGTAGTCGGGACACCCGTGCAGATACGCAGTATTTT. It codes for CASSRDTRADTQYF.

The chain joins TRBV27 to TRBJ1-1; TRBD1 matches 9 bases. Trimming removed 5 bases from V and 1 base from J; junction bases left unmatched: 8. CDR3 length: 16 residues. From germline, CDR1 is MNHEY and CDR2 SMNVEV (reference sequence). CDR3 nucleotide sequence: TGTGCCAGCAGTCACGGACAGGGGTACGCGAACACTGAAGCTTTCTTT. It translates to CASSHGQGYANTEAFF.

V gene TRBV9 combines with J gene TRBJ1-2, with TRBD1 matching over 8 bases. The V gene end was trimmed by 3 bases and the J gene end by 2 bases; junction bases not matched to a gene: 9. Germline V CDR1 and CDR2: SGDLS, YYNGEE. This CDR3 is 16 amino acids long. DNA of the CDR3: TGTGCCAGCAGCGGAGGGACAGGTCTGATCAACTATGGCTACACCTTC. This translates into CASSGGTGLINYGYTF.

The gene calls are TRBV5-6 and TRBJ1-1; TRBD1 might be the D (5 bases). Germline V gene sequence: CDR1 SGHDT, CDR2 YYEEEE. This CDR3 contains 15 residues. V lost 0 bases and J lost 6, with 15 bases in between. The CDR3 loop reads CASSLGGRGDSEAFF. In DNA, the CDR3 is TGTGCCAGCAGCTTGGGTGGGAGGGGTGACTCTGAAGCTTTCTTT.

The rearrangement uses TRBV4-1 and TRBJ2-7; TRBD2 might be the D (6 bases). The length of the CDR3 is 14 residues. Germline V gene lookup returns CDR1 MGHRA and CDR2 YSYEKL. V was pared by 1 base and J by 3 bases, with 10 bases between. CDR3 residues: CASSQGPAGYEQYF. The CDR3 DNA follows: TGCGCCAGCAGCCAAGGTCCAGCGGGCTACGAGCAGTACTTC.

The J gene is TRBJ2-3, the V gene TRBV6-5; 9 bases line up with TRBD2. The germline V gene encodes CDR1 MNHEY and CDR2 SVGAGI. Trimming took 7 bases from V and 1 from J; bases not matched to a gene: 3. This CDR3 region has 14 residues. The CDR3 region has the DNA TGTGCCAGCAAGACTAGCGGAGGCACAGATACGCAGTATTTT. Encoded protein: CASKTSGGTDTQYF.

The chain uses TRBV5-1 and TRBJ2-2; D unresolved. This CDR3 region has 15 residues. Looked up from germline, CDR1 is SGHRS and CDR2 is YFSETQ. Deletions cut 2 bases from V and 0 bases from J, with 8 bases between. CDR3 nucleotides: TGCGCCAGCAGCTTAGGGCAGACGAACACCGGGGAGCTGTTTTTT. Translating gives CASSLGQTNTGELFF.

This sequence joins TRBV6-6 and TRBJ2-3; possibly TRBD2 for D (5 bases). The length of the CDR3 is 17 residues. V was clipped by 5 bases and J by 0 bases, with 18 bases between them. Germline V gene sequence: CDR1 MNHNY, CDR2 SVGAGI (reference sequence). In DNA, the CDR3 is TGTGCCAGCAGTCCACGTCCCTTCGGGGAGAGCACAGATACGCAGTATTTT. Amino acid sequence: CASSPRPFGESTDTQYF.

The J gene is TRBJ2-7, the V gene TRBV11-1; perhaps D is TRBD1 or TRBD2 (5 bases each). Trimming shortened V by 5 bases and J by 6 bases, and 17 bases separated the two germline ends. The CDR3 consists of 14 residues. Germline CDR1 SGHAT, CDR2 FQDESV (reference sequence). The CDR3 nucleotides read TGTGCCAGCAGCCCGCGCCGGGGCCCCCTCGAGCAGTACTTC. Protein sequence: CASSPRRGPLEQYF.

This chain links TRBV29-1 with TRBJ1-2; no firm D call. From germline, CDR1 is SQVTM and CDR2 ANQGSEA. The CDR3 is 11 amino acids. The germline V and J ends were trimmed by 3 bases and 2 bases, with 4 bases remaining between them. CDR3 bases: TGCAGCGTTGACAGGAACTATGGCTACACCTTC. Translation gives CSVDRNYGYTF.

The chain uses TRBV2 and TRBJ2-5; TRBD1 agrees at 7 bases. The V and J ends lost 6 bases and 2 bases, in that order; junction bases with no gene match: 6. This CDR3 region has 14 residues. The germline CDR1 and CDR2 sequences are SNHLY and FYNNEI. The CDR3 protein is CASRTGQLQETQYF. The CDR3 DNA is TGTGCCAGCAGGACGGGACAGCTTCAAGAGACCCAGTACTTC.

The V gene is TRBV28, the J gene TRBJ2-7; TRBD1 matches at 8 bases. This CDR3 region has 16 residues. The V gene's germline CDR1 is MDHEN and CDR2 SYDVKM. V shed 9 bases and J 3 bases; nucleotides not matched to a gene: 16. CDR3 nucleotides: TGTGCCAGTCAGCCCTCCCCCGGGACAGGCAACTACGAGCAGTACTTC. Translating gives CASQPSPGTGNYEQYF.

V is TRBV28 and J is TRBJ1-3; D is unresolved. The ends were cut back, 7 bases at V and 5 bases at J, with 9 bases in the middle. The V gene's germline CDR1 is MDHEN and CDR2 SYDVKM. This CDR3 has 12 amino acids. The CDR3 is CASTQRRNTIYF. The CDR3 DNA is TGTGCCAGCACTCAACGAAGAAACACCATATATTTT.

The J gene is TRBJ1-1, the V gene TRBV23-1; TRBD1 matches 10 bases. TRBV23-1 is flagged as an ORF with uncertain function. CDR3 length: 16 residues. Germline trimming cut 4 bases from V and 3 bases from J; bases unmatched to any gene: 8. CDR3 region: CASSRGTGDPDTEAFF. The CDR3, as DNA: TGCGCCAGCAGTCGCGGGACAGGGGACCCGGACACTGAAGCTTTCTTT.

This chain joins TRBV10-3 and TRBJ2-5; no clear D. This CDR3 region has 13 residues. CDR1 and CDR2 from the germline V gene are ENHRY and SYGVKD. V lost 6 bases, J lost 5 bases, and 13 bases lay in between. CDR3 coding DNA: TGTGCCATCAGCGAGGAGACCAGGGAGACCCAGTACTTC. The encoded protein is CAISEETRETQYF.

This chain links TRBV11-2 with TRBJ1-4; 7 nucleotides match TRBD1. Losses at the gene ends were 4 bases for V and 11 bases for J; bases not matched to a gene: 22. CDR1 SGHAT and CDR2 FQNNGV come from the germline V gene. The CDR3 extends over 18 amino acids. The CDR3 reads CASSSRDSLLGRRGKLFF. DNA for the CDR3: TGTGCCAGCAGCTCCCGGGACAGTCTATTAGGGAGAAGAGGCAAACTGTTTTTT.